Sequencing of this T cell receptor beta chain was carried out in a study of T cell repertoires in cytomegalovirus infection. Notes on the study in general: Summed frequency of public TCR beta families distinguished CMV carriers with the relevant HLA.

TCRdb fed the reads into MiXCR, producing one record per CDR3 protein. Among around 450,000 distinct CDR3 sequences listed, over 9% were seen once. This clonotype was found many times. Its target is unknown. The CDR3 length is 15 residues. V dropped 4 bases and J dropped 6; count of bases not matched to a gene: 9. Looked up from germline, CDR1 is SGDLS and CDR2 is YYNGEE. This rearrangement joins TRBV9 to TRBJ2-1, with 8 bases aligning to TRBD1. This receptor was taken from a human donor in good health (CMV status not recorded). Some clones in this sample may be carry-over from other donors' samples. Sequencing input: PBMCs. CDR3 protein: CASSSGTGLSNEQFF. The CDR3 nucleotides are TGTGCCAGCAGCTCGGGGACAGGCCTCTCCAATGAGCAGTTCTTC.